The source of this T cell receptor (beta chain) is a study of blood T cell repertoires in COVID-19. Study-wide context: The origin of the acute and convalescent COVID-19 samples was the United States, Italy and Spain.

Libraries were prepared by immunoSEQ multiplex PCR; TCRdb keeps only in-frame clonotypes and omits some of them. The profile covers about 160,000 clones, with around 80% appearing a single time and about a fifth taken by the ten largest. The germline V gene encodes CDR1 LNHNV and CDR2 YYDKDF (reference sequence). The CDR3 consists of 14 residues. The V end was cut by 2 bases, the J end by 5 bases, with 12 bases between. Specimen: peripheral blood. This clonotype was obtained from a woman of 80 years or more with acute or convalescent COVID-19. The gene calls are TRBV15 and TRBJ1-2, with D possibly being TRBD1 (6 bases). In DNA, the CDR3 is TGTGCCACCAGCAGACGCCGGACAGCTTATGGCTACACCTTC. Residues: CATSRRRTAYGYTF.